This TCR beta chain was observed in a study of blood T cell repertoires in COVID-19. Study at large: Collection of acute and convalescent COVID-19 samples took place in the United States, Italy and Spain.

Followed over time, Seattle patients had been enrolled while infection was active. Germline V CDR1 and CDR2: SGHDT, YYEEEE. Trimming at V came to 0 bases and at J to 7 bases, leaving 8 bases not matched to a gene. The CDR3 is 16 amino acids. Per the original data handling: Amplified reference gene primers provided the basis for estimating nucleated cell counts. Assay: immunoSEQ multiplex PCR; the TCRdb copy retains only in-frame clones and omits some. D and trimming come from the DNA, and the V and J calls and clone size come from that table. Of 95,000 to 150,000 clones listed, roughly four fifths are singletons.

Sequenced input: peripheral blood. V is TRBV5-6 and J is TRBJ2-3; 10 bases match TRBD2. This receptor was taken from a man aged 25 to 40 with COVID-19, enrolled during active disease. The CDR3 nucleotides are TGTGCCAGCAGCTTGGGGGCTAGCGGGGGTATGCATACGCAGTATTTT. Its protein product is CASSLGASGGMHTQYF.